This passage covers 13 T cell receptor beta chains from one sample sequenced in a study of blood T cell repertoires in COVID-19. Using immunoSEQ multiplex PCR, the repertoire was profiled, and TCRdb retains in-frame clones only, with some absent. The sample consists of around 300,000 clones, approximately 88% of them appearing once. The sample taken for sequencing was peripheral blood. The receptors stem from a man aged 18 to 35 with active or convalescent COVID-19.

V is TRBV5-1 and J is TRBJ1-6; D might be TRBD1 (6 bases). CDR1 is SGHRS and CDR2 is YFSETQ in the germline V gene. The germline V and J ends were trimmed by 1 base and 7 bases, with 15 bases remaining between them. This CDR3 is built from 16 residues. CDR3 loop: CASSLNGWTDNSPLHF. The CDR3 DNA reads TGCGCCAGCAGCTTGAATGGGTGGACAGACAATTCACCCCTCCACTTT.

The genes are TRBV18 and TRBJ2-7, with 7 nucleotides matching TRBD2. Germline loops: CDR1 KGHSH, CDR2 LQKENI. This CDR3 is 13 amino acids long. The trim removed 2 bases at V and 6 bases at J, leaving 4 bases unmatched. The CDR3 DNA reads as TGTGCCAGCTCACCAGGGGGGGAAAGCGAGCAGTACTTC. Translated, it gives CASSPGGESEQYF.

The chain joins TRBV3-1 (or the pseudogene TRBV3-2) to TRBJ1-2, with 9 bases matching TRBD1. Trimming removed 5 bases from V and 5 bases from J; junction bases left unmatched: 15. The CDR3 runs 17 residues. Germline assignment: CDR1 LGHDT and CDR2 YNNKEL (reference sequence). The chain's CDR3 is CASSTQGYTGGRYGYTF. Written as DNA, the CDR3 is TGTGCCAGCAGCACGCAAGGATACACAGGGGGCAGGTATGGCTACACCTTC.

The chain couples TRBV9 to TRBJ1-1; D perhaps matches TRBD1 (6 bases). CDR3 length: 13 residues. The germline V gene has CDR1 SGDLS and CDR2 YYNGEE. V shed 3 bases and J shed 10 bases, with 16 bases lying between them. CDR3 protein: CASSATGMGRAFF. CDR3 DNA sequence: TGTGCCAGCAGCGCCACAGGGATGGGTAGAGCTTTCTTT. The complete variable domain, with remaining parts taken from reference TRBV9 and TRBJ1-1, reads DSGVTQTPKHLITATGQRVTLRCSPRSGDLSVYWYQQSLDQGLQFLIQYYNGEERAKGNILERFSAQQFPDLHSELNLSSLELGDSALYFCASSATGMGRAFFGQGTRLTVV.

DNA of the CDR3: TGTGCCAGCAGCTTACACGGGACACCTAATCAGCCCCAGCATTTT. Translated: CASSLHGTPNQPQHF. V gene TRBV5-6 combines with J gene TRBJ1-5; tentative D call: TRBD1 (6 bases). The germline V gene has CDR1 SGHDT and CDR2 YYEEEE. The CDR3 is made up of 15 amino acids. Deletions cut 2 bases from V and 4 bases from J, with 13 bases between. Supplemented by reference TRBV5-6 and TRBJ1-5, the full variable domain reads DAGVTQSPTHLIKTRGQQVTLRCSPKSGHDTVSWYQQALGQGPQFIFQYYEEEERQRGNFPDRFSGHQFPNYSSELNVNALLLGDSALYLCASSLHGTPNQPQHFGDGTRLSIL.

V gene TRBV6-1 combines with J gene TRBJ1-1; D is perhaps TRBD1 (6 bases). This CDR3 spans 14 amino acids. Germline CDR1 MNHNS, CDR2 SASEGT. The ends were cut back, 2 bases at V and 3 bases at J, with 10 bases in the middle. The CDR3 region has the DNA TGTGCCAGCAGTGAAACCTGGACAGACACTGAAGCTTTCTTT. Translation gives CASSETWTDTEAFF.

V and J are TRBV12-3 or TRBV12-4 and TRBJ1-2, with D perhaps TRBD1 (5 bases). V was pared by 3 bases and J by 5 bases, with 7 bases between. The CDR3 has 12 amino acids. CDR3 sequence (DNA): TGTGCCAGCAGTTTGGAGGGGTATGGCTACACCTTC. Residues: CASSLEGYGYTF.

Concerning this clone itself: The identical CDR3 is also encoded by other nucleotide sequences in the sample. This chain links TRBV6-1 with TRBJ1-5, with 11 bases identical to TRBD1. V lost 3 bases, J lost 2 bases, and 0 bases stayed unmatched. Germline CDR1 MNHNS, CDR2 SASEGT. The CDR3 totals 15 residues. The CDR3 sequence: CASSEGQGGNQPQHF. As DNA, the CDR3 is TGTGCCAGCAGTGAGGGACAGGGGGGCAATCAGCCCCAGCATTTT.

The chain links TRBV16 to TRBJ2-7, with TRBD2 matching 8 bases. CDR3 length equals 15 residues. J lost 6 bases, V lost 4 bases, and 11 bases had no gene match. Germline CDR1 reads KGHSY; CDR2 reads FQNENV. CDR3 loop: CASSPQAGAGSEQYF. The DNA for the CDR3 is TGTGCCAGCAGCCCCCAAGCGGGGGCGGGGTCCGAGCAGTACTTC.

CDR3 bases: TGTGCCAGCAGCACTAGCAGTATATACAATGAGCAGTTCTTC. Protein sequence: CASSTSSIYNEQFF. The chain recombines TRBV6-5 with TRBJ2-1, with D tentatively TRBD2 (6 bases). CDR3 length: 14 amino acids. Trimming took off 6 bases at V and 4 bases at J, with 13 bases between the two ends. The germline CDR1 and CDR2 sequences are MNHEY and SVGAGI.

The chain is built from TRBV6-6 and TRBJ2-7; D is possibly TRBD1 (5 bases). Germline CDR1 reads MNHNY; CDR2 reads SVGAGI (reference sequence). This CDR3 comprises 12 residues. V lost 6 bases and J 3 bases, leaving 9 bases between the germline ends. CDR3 loop: CASRPDSYEQYF. CDR3 nucleotides: TGTGCCAGCAGACCTGACAGCTACGAGCAGTACTTC.

CDR3 residues: CASSPEGNTEAFF. CDR3 DNA: TGTGCCAGCAGCCCCGAGGGGAACACTGAAGCTTTCTTT. V is TRBV6-5 and J is TRBJ1-1; D call uncertain. This CDR3 spans 13 amino acids. Trimming took off 6 bases at V and 1 base at J, with 9 bases between the two ends. From germline, CDR1 is MNHEY and CDR2 SVGAGI.

V and J are TRBV7-2 and TRBJ1-6; D remains unclear. Trimming stripped 0 bases from V and 7 bases from J, with 10 bases between. The CDR3 spans 15 residues. Germline-derived CDR1 and CDR2 are SGHTA and FQGNSA. CDR3 protein: CASSLALRTNSPLHF. The CDR3 nucleotides read TGTGCCAGCAGCTTAGCGCTGCGCACCAATTCACCCCTCCACTTT.